The clone carrying this TCR beta chain was recorded a few times. Its target is not known. This specimen belongs to a study of cytomegalovirus exposure and HLA in healthy donors. Study results and caveats: TCR beta sequences reportedly predicted the HLA-A and HLA-B alleles of most subjects accurately. A later analysis showed TCR association rates differing by HLA locus, peaking at DRB1 and lowest at HLA-C.

The CDR3 has 13 residues. Germline CDR1 reads SQVTM; CDR2 reads ANQGSEA. V lost 4 bases and J 3 bases, leaving 10 bases between the germline ends. Primers included in the PCR were 60 Vbeta and 13 Jbeta primers. Profiling relied on immunoSEQ multiplex PCR, and the TCRdb table lists in-frame clones only, not all of them. In the table there are more than 95,000 clones, 75% to 85% of which are singletons. The sequenced sample was PBMCs. This clonotype was sampled from a woman in her 50s in good health and CMV-seropositive. V is TRBV29-1 and J is TRBJ2-1, with a possible D match to TRBD2 (5 bases). The CDR3 sequence: CSVVRTGYNEQFF. As DNA, the CDR3 is TGCAGCGTTGTGCGGACTGGCTACAATGAGCAGTTCTTC.